A single sample is the source of the 27 T cell receptor beta chains below, sequenced in a study of T cell repertoires in cytomegalovirus infection. TCRdb ran MiXCR on the reads and lists one entry per CDR3 protein. The sample lists about 460,000 distinct CDR3 sequences, approximately 10% seen once, with roughly 10% in the top ten. The source material was PBMCs. These TCRs come from a human donor in good health (CMV status not recorded). Some clones in this sample may be carry-over from other donors' samples.

This clonotype was counted many times. The rearrangement uses TRBV5-4 and TRBJ2-5; D gene uncertain. There are 14 residues in the CDR3. Germline V gene lookup returns CDR1 SGHNT and CDR2 YYREEE (reference sequence). Trimming cost V 3 bases and J 1 base, with 10 bases left between them. CDR3 sequence reads: CASSSTGSQETQYF. The CDR3 region has the DNA TGTGCCAGCAGCTCCACCGGATCCCAAGAGACCCAGTACTTC. Using reference TRBV5-4 and TRBJ2-5 for the parts outside the CDR3, the full variable domain is ETGVTQSPTHLIKTRGQQVTLRCSSQSGHNTVSWYQQALGQGPQFIFQYYREEENGRGNFPPRFSGLQFPNYSSELNVNALELDDSALYLCASSSTGSQETQYFGPGTRLLVL.

This chain links TRBV2 with TRBJ2-2, with unresolved D. Per the germline V gene, CDR1 is SNHLY and CDR2 is FYNNEI. Trimming removed 3 bases from V and 3 bases from J, with 2 bases in between. The length of the CDR3 is 12 residues. The CDR3 spells CASSEYTGELFF. CDR3 in DNA: TGTGCCAGCAGTGAGTACACCGGGGAGCTGTTTTTT.

The chain uses TRBV14 and TRBJ2-1, with D possibly TRBD2 on 6 matching bases. Germline CDR1 and CDR2: SGHDN and FVKESK. The CDR3 loop spans 13 amino acids. The V end was cut by 1 base, the J end by 9 bases, with 10 bases between. In nucleotides, the CDR3 is TGTGCCAGCAGCCAAGTTGGGGGGACTGAGCAGTTCTTC. Protein: CASSQVGGTEQFF.

This clonotype was detected many times. The genes are TRBV7-9 and TRBJ1-1; the D gene is possibly TRBD1 (6 bases). Germline CDR1 SEHNR, CDR2 FQNEAQ (reference sequence). Trimming shortened V by 4 bases and J by 7 bases, and 13 bases separated the two germline ends. This CDR3 has 13 residues. The DNA of the CDR3 is TGTGCCAGCAGCTCCGGGACATCGTTTGAAGCTTTCTTT. Translating it yields CASSSGTSFEAFF.

The chain uses TRBV24-1 and TRBJ2-5, with D possibly being TRBD1 (6 bases). CDR1 is KGHDR and CDR2 is SFDVKD in the germline V gene. The CDR3 is 14 residues long. Trimming shortened V by 2 bases and J by 2 bases, and 8 bases separated the two germline ends. CDR3 coding DNA: TGTGCCACCAGTGATTCAGGGGTTCAAGAGACCCAGTACTTC. Its protein product is CATSDSGVQETQYF.

The CDR3 nucleotides are TGTGCCAGTTCCCCAACAGGGAATTCACCCCTCCACTTT. It encodes CASSPTGNSPLHF. This chain joins TRBV19 and TRBJ1-6; the D gene is possibly TRBD1 (6 bases). This CDR3 region has 13 residues. V was shortened by 8 bases and J by 7 bases, with 12 bases between the two germline ends. The germline V gene encodes CDR1 LNHDA and CDR2 SQIVND (reference sequence).

In this sample, this clonotype turned up many times. The chain combines TRBV2 with TRBJ2-2, with D perhaps matching TRBD2 (5 bases). Germline CDR1 and CDR2: SNHLY and FYNNEI. This CDR3 comprises 15 residues. Between the trimmed V and J ends, which lost 1 base and 7 bases, there was a span of 13 bases. The CDR3, as DNA: TGTGCCAGCAGTGAAGAAGGGCGAGGGTTCGGGGAGCTGTTTTTT. Amino acids: CASSEEGRGFGELFF.

This clonotype has just a few counts. V and J are TRBV2 and TRBJ1-5; D is undetermined. CDR3 length: 13 residues. Germline lookup yields CDR1 SNHLY and CDR2 FYNNEI. With 4 bases removed from V and 4 bases from J, the gap between germline ends came to 8 bases. CDR3 in DNA: TGTGCCAGCAGTGCGGGGAAGAATCAGCCCCAGCATTTT. This encodes CASSAGKNQPQHF.

This clonotype was detected ten times or more. The chain is built from TRBV7-2 and TRBJ2-7, with 10 bases lining up with TRBD1. V was clipped by 4 bases and J by 3 bases; unmatched bases: 6. This CDR3 region has 15 residues. Germline V gene data show CDR1 as SGHTA and CDR2 as FQGNSA. CDR3 nucleotide sequence: TGTGCCAGCAGCTCGGGGACAGGGGTTTTCTACGAGCAGTACTTC. Its protein product is CASSSGTGVFYEQYF.

This clonotype was picked up many times. J is TRBJ1-5 and V is TRBV20-1; no reliable D call. Germline V gene data show CDR1 as DFQATT and CDR2 as SNEGSKA (reference sequence). CDR3 size: 12 residues. V was pared by 2 bases and J by 5 bases, with 7 bases between. Here the CDR3 DNA reads TGCAGTGCTAGACAACAAGATCAGCCCCAGCATTTT. Protein product: CSARQQDQPQHF.

This clonotype appeared many times. The chain joins TRBV11-2 to TRBJ2-5; the match to TRBD1 covers 9 bases. Germline V lookup: CDR1 SGHAT, CDR2 FQNNGV. Unmatched junction bases numbered 5, after V lost 1 base and J lost 2 bases. This CDR3 is built from 16 residues. The CDR3 sequence: CASSLGQGGGQETQYF. CDR3 sequence (DNA): TGTGCCAGCAGCTTAGGACAGGGGGGAGGGCAAGAGACCCAGTACTTC. Combining the CDR3 with reference TRBV11-2 and TRBJ2-5 gives the whole variable domain EAGVAQSPRYKIIEKRQSVAFWCNPISGHATLYWYQQILGQGPKLLIQFQNNGVVDDSQLPKDRFSAERLKGVDSTLKIQPAKLEDSAVYLCASSLGQGGGQETQYFGPGTRLLVL.

This clonotype was counted between two and nine times. The chain recombines TRBV29-1 with TRBJ2-7; D may be TRBD1 (5 bases). The CDR3 is 13 amino acids. Germline CDR1 reads SQVTM; CDR2 reads ANQGSEA. The germline V and J ends were trimmed by 2 bases and 0 bases, with 8 bases remaining between them. The DNA of the CDR3 is TGCAGCGTTGAAAGTGACAGCTCCTACGAGCAGTACTTC. Translating it yields CSVESDSSYEQYF.

This clonotype was seen repeatedly, ten times or more. The rearrangement uses TRBV6-1 and TRBJ2-2; 9 nucleotides agree with TRBD2. The CDR3 sequence is 15 residues long. In germline, CDR1 is MNHNS, CDR2 SASEGT. V gave up 3 bases and J gave up 6 bases; unmatched junction bases: 5. The CDR3 DNA reads TGTGCCAGCAGTGATGGAGTAGCGGGAGCCGGGGAGCTGTTTTTT. Translation: CASSDGVAGAGELFF.

This clonotype was counted between two and nine times. CDR3 DNA sequence: TGTGCCACCAGCGCCCGGGACAATCACTACGAGCAGTACTTC. Encoded protein: CATSARDNHYEQYF. The genes are TRBV15 and TRBJ2-7, with D possibly TRBD1 on 6 matching bases. The CDR3 runs to 14 residues. The V gene's germline CDR1 is LNHNV and CDR2 YYDKDF (reference sequence). Trimming cost V 5 bases and J 3 bases, with 14 bases left between them.

The chain recombines TRBV30 with TRBJ1-1; TRBD1 aligns across 7 bases. Per the germline V gene, CDR1 is GTSNPN and CDR2 is SVGIG (reference sequence). The CDR3 is made up of 15 amino acids. After removal of 1 base from V and 5 bases from J, the junction contained 10 bases not matched to a gene. The DNA for the CDR3 is TGTGCCTGGAGTGCGTACAGGGGTCCGAGGACTGAAGCTTTCTTT. This gives the protein CAWSAYRGPRTEAFF.

J is TRBJ2-2 and V is TRBV9, with 12 bases matching TRBD2. The CDR3 runs 16 residues. The V gene end was trimmed by 7 bases and the J gene end by 7 bases; junction bases not matched to a gene: 11. CDR1 is SGDLS and CDR2 is YYNGEE in the germline V gene. This CDR3 reads CASGGLAGGPNGELFF. The CDR3 region has the DNA TGTGCCAGCGGCGGCCTAGCGGGGGGGCCGAACGGGGAGCTGTTTTTT.

This clonotype occurred a few times. The chain recombines TRBV3-1 with TRBJ1-1, with no clear D. Germline V lookup: CDR1 LGHDT, CDR2 YNNKEL (reference sequence). CDR3 length: 11 residues. The V and J ends lost 3 bases and 7 bases respectively, with 6 bases between them. The chain's CDR3 is CASSQTNEAFF. The DNA for the CDR3 is TGTGCCAGCAGCCAGACAAATGAAGCTTTCTTT.

The table lists this clonotype with many counts. J is TRBJ2-7 and V is TRBV12-3 or TRBV12-4, with D maybe TRBD2 (5 bases). The CDR3 sequence is 12 residues long. The ends were cut back, 6 bases at V and 6 bases at J, with 12 bases in the middle. The CDR3, as DNA: TGTGCCAGCAGAGAGGGCGGAAGCGAGCAGTACTTC. Translated: CASREGGSEQYF.

A few counts support this clonotype. V is TRBV20-1 and J is TRBJ2-5, with 10 positions matching TRBD1. Germline-derived CDR1 and CDR2 are DFQATT and SNEGSKA (reference sequence). The V gene end was trimmed by 0 bases and the J gene end by 4 bases; junction bases not matched to a gene: 8. This CDR3 contains 16 residues. For the CDR3, the DNA is TGCAGTGCTAGAGATCCCGGGACAGGGGATGGAGAGACCCAGTACTTC. Residues: CSARDPGTGDGETQYF.

The sample holds many counts of this clonotype. The CDR3, as DNA: TGTGCCAGCAGCTTAGAGGGGCGGGGCGGTACTTTCGGGGAGCAGTACTTC. It encodes CASSLEGRGGTFGEQYF. J is TRBJ2-7 and V is TRBV7-2; TRBD2 is a possible D gene (6 bases). The CDR3 is 17 amino acids. Germline V gives CDR1 SGHTA, CDR2 FQGNSA. The V and J ends lost 1 base and 7 bases respectively, with 23 bases between them.

The rearrangement uses TRBV10-3 and TRBJ1-1, with TRBD1 identical over 7 bases. This CDR3 spans 15 amino acids. With V trimmed by 0 bases and J by 2 bases, 3 bases remained unmatched. Germline values: CDR1 ENHRY, CDR2 SYGVKD. The CDR3 sequence: CAISESGTANTEAFF. For the CDR3, the DNA is TGTGCCATCAGTGAGTCGGGGACAGCCAACACTGAAGCTTTCTTT.

This clonotype turned up a few times. This chain links TRBV6-4 with TRBJ1-1; perhaps TRBD1 as D (5 bases). The V end was cut by 3 bases, the J end by 7 bases, with 15 bases between. The V gene's germline CDR1 is MRHNA and CDR2 SNTAGT. The CDR3 contains 14 residues. As DNA, the CDR3 is TGTGCCAGCAGTGAAATTGGGGGTAGGGGTGAAGCTTTCTTT. This sequence encodes CASSEIGGRGEAFF.

The chain combines TRBV2 with TRBJ2-2; weak D call: TRBD1 (6 bases). Per germline, CDR1 SNHLY and CDR2 FYNNEI. V was pared by 6 bases and J by 6 bases, with 17 bases between. The CDR3 runs 15 residues. CDR3 region: CASRADRTNSGELFF. CDR3 DNA sequence: TGTGCCAGCAGGGCGGACAGAACCAACTCCGGGGAGCTGTTTTTT.

This clonotype has ten or more counts. The chain uses TRBV6-6 and TRBJ2-1; D is perhaps TRBD1 (5 bases). The CDR3 has 14 residues. V was shortened by 3 bases and J by 4 bases, with 10 bases between the two germline ends. Germline values: CDR1 MNHNY, CDR2 SVGAGI (reference sequence). CDR3 in DNA: TGTGCCAGCAGTTATAGGGGAACGTACAATGAGCAGTTCTTC. Encoded protein: CASSYRGTYNEQFF.

This clonotype was seen many times. The rearrangement links TRBV12-3 or TRBV12-4 to TRBJ2-4; D possibly uses TRBD1 or TRBD2 (5 bases each). The V end lost 4 bases, the J end lost 0 bases, and 13 bases lay between the germline ends. CDR3 length: 16 amino acids. CDR3 sequence reads: CASSYGDLIAKNIQYF. CDR3 nucleotides: TGTGCCAGCAGTTATGGGGACCTTATAGCCAAAAACATTCAGTACTTC.

Only a few counts were recorded for this clonotype. The chain is built from TRBV28 and TRBJ1-2; a weak D match, TRBD1 (6 bases). CDR3 length: 17 amino acids. V was pared by 3 bases and J by 0 bases, with 17 bases between. CDR1 and CDR2 (germline): MDHEN, SYDVKM. The CDR3 is CASSFSRGAVANYGYTF. The CDR3, as DNA: TGTGCCAGCAGTTTCTCCCGGGGGGCGGTAGCTAACTATGGCTACACCTTC.

In this sample, this clonotype turned up many times. The chain has TRBV28 and TRBJ1-4; TRBD1 matches 10 bases. V shed 6 bases, J shed 7 bases, and the junction held 5 bases outside the gene matches. The CDR3 spans 14 residues. Germline loops: CDR1 MDHEN, CDR2 SYDVKM. CDR3 protein: CASRPGTGVEKLFF. The CDR3 DNA follows: TGTGCCAGCAGACCCGGGACAGGGGTTGAAAAACTGTTTTTT.